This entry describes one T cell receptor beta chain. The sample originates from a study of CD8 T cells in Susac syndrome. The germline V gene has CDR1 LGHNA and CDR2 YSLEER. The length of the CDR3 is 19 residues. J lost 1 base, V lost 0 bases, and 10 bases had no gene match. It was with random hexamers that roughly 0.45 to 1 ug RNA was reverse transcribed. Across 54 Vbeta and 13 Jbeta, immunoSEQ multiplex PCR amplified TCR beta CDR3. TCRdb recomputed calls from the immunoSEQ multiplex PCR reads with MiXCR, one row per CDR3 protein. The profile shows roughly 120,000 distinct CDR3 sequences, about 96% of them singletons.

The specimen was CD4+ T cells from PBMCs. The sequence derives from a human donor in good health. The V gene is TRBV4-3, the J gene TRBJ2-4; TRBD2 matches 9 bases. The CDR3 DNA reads TGCGCCAGCAGCCAAGATCGAGGCGGGAGGGCGGTGGCCAAAAACATTCAGTACTTC. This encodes CASSQDRGGRAVAKNIQYF.